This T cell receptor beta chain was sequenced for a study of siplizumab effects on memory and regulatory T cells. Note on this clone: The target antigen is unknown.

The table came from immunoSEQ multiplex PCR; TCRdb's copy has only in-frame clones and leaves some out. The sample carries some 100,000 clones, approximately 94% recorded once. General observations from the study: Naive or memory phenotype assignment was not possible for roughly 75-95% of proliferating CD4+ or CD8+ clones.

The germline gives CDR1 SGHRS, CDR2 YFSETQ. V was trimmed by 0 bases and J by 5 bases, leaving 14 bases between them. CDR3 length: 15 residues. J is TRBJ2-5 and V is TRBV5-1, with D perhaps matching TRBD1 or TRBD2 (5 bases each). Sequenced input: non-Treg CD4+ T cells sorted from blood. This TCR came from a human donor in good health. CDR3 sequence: CASSLDVVGAETQYF. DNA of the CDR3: TGCGCCAGCAGCTTGGACGTAGTCGGGGCCGAGACCCAGTACTTC.